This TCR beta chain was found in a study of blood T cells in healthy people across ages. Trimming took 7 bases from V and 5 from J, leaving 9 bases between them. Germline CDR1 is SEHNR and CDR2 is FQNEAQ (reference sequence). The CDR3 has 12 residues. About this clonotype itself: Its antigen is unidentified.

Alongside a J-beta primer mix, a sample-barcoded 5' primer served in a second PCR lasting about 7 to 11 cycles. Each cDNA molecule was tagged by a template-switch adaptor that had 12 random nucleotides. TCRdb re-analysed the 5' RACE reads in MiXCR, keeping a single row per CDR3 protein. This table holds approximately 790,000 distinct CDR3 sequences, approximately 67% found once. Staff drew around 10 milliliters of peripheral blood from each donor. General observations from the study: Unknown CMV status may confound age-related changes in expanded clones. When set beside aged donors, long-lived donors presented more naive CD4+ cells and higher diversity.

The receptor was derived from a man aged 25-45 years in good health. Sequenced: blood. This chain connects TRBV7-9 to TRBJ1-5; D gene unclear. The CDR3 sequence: CASTSGDQPQHF. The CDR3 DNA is TGTGCCAGCACCTCCGGAGATCAGCCCCAGCATTTT.